The sequence of this T cell receptor beta chain was determined in a study of blood T cell repertoires in COVID-19. Some clones are missing from TCRdb's copy, which holds only in-frame ones; the method was immunoSEQ multiplex PCR. The sample consists of tens of thousands of clones, 85% to 90% of them appearing once. This CDR3 contains 16 residues. The V gene's germline CDR1 is SEHNR and CDR2 FQNEAQ (reference sequence). V dropped 5 bases and J dropped 1 base, with 16 bases sitting between them. The source of this sequence is a human donor in a cohort sampled during active COVID-19. This chain uses TRBV7-9 with TRBJ2-3; a weak D match, TRBD2 (6 bases). Sequencing used peripheral blood. As DNA, the CDR3 is TGTGCCAGCAGCCCCCCCCCTAGCGAGCGCACAGATACGCAGTATTTT. Protein sequence: CASSPPPSERTDTQYF.